The next 29 T cell receptor beta chains were all read from a single sample in a study of CD8 T cells in Susac syndrome. RNA, at about 0.45 to 1 ug, was reverse transcribed with random hexamers. Via MiXCR, TCRdb re-called the immunoSEQ multiplex PCR reads, giving one row per CDR3 protein. The sample yields about 150,000 distinct CDR3 sequences, 95% to 96% seen once. Sample: CD8+ T cells from PBMCs. These TCRs come from a human donor with multiple sclerosis.

The chain has TRBV20-1 and TRBJ1-6, with 8 bases fitting TRBD1. The CDR3 length is 15 residues. Per the germline V gene, CDR1 is DFQATT and CDR2 is SNEGSKA (reference sequence). Trimming at V came to 0 bases and at J to 10 bases, leaving 8 bases not matched to a gene. CDR3 loop: CSARDFQGAESPLHF. The CDR3 bases are TGCAGTGCTAGAGATTTTCAGGGGGCGGAATCACCCCTCCACTTT.

This chain links TRBV9 with TRBJ2-5; 7 bases map to TRBD1. The CDR3 length is 14 residues. V lost 3 bases and J lost 5; bases outside the gene matches: 7. Germline V CDR1 and CDR2: SGDLS, YYNGEE. CDR3 residues: CASSDGQAEETQYF. CDR3 nucleotide sequence: TGTGCCAGCAGCGACGGACAGGCCGAGGAGACCCAGTACTTC.

The chain carries TRBV5-6 and TRBJ1-6; D uncertain. The CDR3 covers 16 residues. Between the trimmed V and J ends, which lost 0 bases and 3 bases, there was a span of 10 bases. Germline lookup yields CDR1 SGHDT and CDR2 YYEEEE. The DNA for the CDR3 is TGTGCCAGCAGCTTGGGTCAGACCAACTATAATTCACCCCTCCACTTT. Amino acids: CASSLGQTNYNSPLHF.

The rearrangement links TRBV27 to TRBJ2-3, with unresolved D. This CDR3 has 12 amino acids. CDR1 is MNHEY and CDR2 is SMNVEV in the germline V gene (reference sequence). Trimming left V 6 bases short and J 3 bases short, with 7 bases between. The CDR3 reads CASSGVTDTQYF. CDR3 nucleotide sequence: TGTGCCAGCAGCGGCGTAACAGATACGCAGTATTTT.

The chain has TRBV12-3 or TRBV12-4 and TRBJ2-3, with 7 bases matching TRBD1. This CDR3 is built from 15 residues. V gave up 6 bases and J gave up 3 bases; unmatched junction bases: 9. CDR3 protein: CASSAPGQPTDTQYF. The CDR3 DNA follows: TGTGCCAGCAGCGCCCCGGGACAGCCGACAGATACGCAGTATTTT.

The CDR3 DNA sequence: TGTGCCAGCAGCTTCAGCGGAGGAGAGACCCAGTACTTC. Translating it yields CASSFSGGETQYF. The gene calls are TRBV27 and TRBJ2-5; TRBD2 is a possible D gene (5 bases). The CDR3 totals 13 residues. V was cut by 6 bases and J by 4 bases, with 12 bases left in between. Looked up from germline, CDR1 is MNHEY and CDR2 is SMNVEV (reference sequence).

The CDR3 DNA follows: TGTGCCACCAGCAGAGGGGAGAACACTGAAGCTTTCTTT. This encodes CATSRGENTEAFF. The chain couples TRBV15 to TRBJ1-1; D unresolved. Germline lookup yields CDR1 LNHNV and CDR2 YYDKDF (reference sequence). The CDR3 is 13 residues long. V lost 1 base and J 1 base, leaving 4 bases between the germline ends.

The V gene is TRBV12-3 or TRBV12-4, the J gene TRBJ2-2, with no clear D. The CDR3 sequence is 13 residues long. V was shortened by 3 bases and J by 5 bases, with 7 bases between the two germline ends. The chain's CDR3 is CASSFYGTGELFF. In DNA, the CDR3 is TGTGCCAGCAGTTTTTATGGAACCGGGGAGCTGTTTTTT.

The rearrangement uses TRBV6-5 and TRBJ2-7; D is possibly TRBD1 or TRBD2 (5 bases each). The CDR3 totals 14 residues. V was shortened by 8 bases and J by 3 bases, with 17 bases between the two germline ends. Germline V gives CDR1 MNHEY, CDR2 SVGAGI. The CDR3 reads CASSLGSGHYEQYF. The CDR3 DNA follows: TGTGCCAGCTCACTGGGCAGCGGACACTACGAGCAGTACTTC.

This clonotype was seen only once. V gene TRBV5-1 combines with J gene TRBJ2-1; the D gene could be TRBD1 or TRBD2 (5 bases each). The V end lost 2 bases, the J end lost 8 bases, and 17 bases lay between the germline ends. This CDR3 comprises 15 residues. Germline V gives CDR1 SGHRS, CDR2 YFSETQ. CDR3 coding DNA: TGCGCCAGCAGCTTTTCGGCGGGTTTCAGGGATGAGCAGTTCTTC. Translation gives CASSFSAGFRDEQFF.

The chain has TRBV19 and TRBJ1-1; D is ambiguous. The CDR3 totals 13 residues. Trimming cost V 4 bases and J 6 bases, with 12 bases left between them. Germline CDR1 is LNHDA and CDR2 is SQIVND (reference sequence). CDR3 loop: CASSTLAGAEAFF. In DNA, the CDR3 is TGTGCCAGTAGTACACTCGCGGGCGCTGAAGCTTTCTTT.

The rearrangement links TRBV20-1 to TRBJ2-7, with D tentatively TRBD2 (6 bases). In germline, CDR1 is DFQATT, CDR2 SNEGSKA (reference sequence). The CDR3 is 13 amino acids. V lost 0 bases and J lost 3, with 9 bases in between. This CDR3 reads CSAREGGSYEQYF. CDR3 sequence (DNA): TGCAGTGCTAGAGAGGGGGGAAGCTACGAGCAGTACTTC.

This chain connects TRBV27 to TRBJ1-5; D is undetermined. This CDR3 has 15 residues. Germline V lookup: CDR1 MNHEY, CDR2 SMNVEV (reference sequence). With 5 bases removed from V and 2 bases from J, the gap between germline ends came to 13 bases. The CDR3 spells CASSVVEDRNQPQHF. The CDR3 DNA is TGTGCCAGCAGTGTGGTTGAGGATCGCAATCAGCCCCAGCATTTT.

This chain links TRBV7-9 with TRBJ2-7; no definite D call. Trimming cost V 5 bases and J 3 bases, with 14 bases left between them. The CDR3 length is 14 residues. The germline V gene encodes CDR1 SEHNR and CDR2 FQNEAQ (reference sequence). The CDR3 spells CASSEKGRHYEQYF. CDR3 in DNA: TGTGCCAGCAGCGAAAAAGGACGGCACTACGAGCAGTACTTC.

The chain combines TRBV13 with TRBJ1-5; D is unresolved. V dropped 0 bases and J dropped 4 bases, with 7 bases sitting between them. The CDR3 has 14 residues. Germline values: CDR1 PRHDT, CDR2 FYEKMQ (reference sequence). The CDR3 here is CASSLGAVNQPQHF. In nucleotides, the CDR3 is TGTGCCAGCAGCTTAGGGGCAGTAAATCAGCCCCAGCATTTT.

The rearrangement joins TRBV20-1 to TRBJ1-5; 9 bases map to TRBD1. This CDR3 has 16 residues. CDR1 DFQATT and CDR2 SNEGSKA come from the germline V gene (reference sequence). Unmatched junction bases numbered 8, after V lost 2 bases and J lost 3 bases. Here the CDR3 reads CSARTMGQGFNQPQHF. In nucleotides, the CDR3 is TGCAGTGCTAGAACCATGGGACAGGGCTTCAATCAGCCCCAGCATTTT.

The V and J genes are TRBV5-4 and TRBJ2-3; D assignment may be TRBD1 or TRBD2 (5 bases each). Germline-derived CDR1 and CDR2 are SGHNT and YYREEE (reference sequence). Trimming shortened V by 4 bases and J by 2 bases, and 14 bases separated the two germline ends. The CDR3 loop spans 15 amino acids. The CDR3 DNA reads TGTGCCAGCAGCGAATGGGACGGCCCCACAGATACGCAGTATTTT. This sequence encodes CASSEWDGPTDTQYF.

For the CDR3, the DNA is TGCAGTGCTAGAGATCAAGAAACCTACGAGCAGTACGTC. Translation: CSARDQETYEQYV. The chain is built from TRBV20-1 and TRBJ2-7; no clear D gene. CDR3 length: 13 amino acids. V was cut by 0 bases and J by 2 bases, with 8 bases left in between. Germline-derived CDR1 and CDR2 are DFQATT and SNEGSKA (reference sequence).

This clonotype was recorded once. The V gene is TRBV6-6, the J gene TRBJ2-1; unclear D gene. The germline V gene encodes CDR1 MNHNY and CDR2 SVGAGI (reference sequence). The CDR3 sequence is 12 residues long. With 5 bases removed from V and 5 bases from J, the gap between germline ends came to 7 bases. CDR3 sequence (DNA): TGTGCCAGCAGTCATAGGGACAATGAGCAGTTCTTC. Protein: CASSHRDNEQFF.

This chain joins TRBV29-1 and TRBJ2-1; TRBD1 matches at 7 bases. This CDR3 has 14 residues. Germline-derived CDR1 and CDR2 are SQVTM and ANQGSEA. CDR3: CSYEGTVGGDEQFF. The CDR3 region has the DNA TGCAGTTACGAGGGGACAGTGGGTGGGGATGAGCAGTTCTTC.

The gene calls are TRBV29-1 and TRBJ2-1, with a possible D match to TRBD2 (6 bases). The V and J ends lost 3 bases and 1 base respectively, with 13 bases between them. From germline, CDR1 is SQVTM and CDR2 ANQGSEA. The CDR3 extends over 15 amino acids. The CDR3 region has the DNA TGCAGCGTTGAGGAGGGGAGGCCATCCTACAATGAGCAGTTCTTC. Protein: CSVEEGRPSYNEQFF.

The chain links TRBV20-1 to TRBJ2-5; 11 nucleotides agree with TRBD1. Germline V gives CDR1 DFQATT, CDR2 SNEGSKA (reference sequence). This CDR3 contains 15 residues. After removal of 4 bases from V and 6 bases from J, the junction contained 10 bases not matched to a gene. The CDR3 is CSATPEGQGDQTQYF. CDR3 coding DNA: TGCAGTGCTACTCCGGAGGGACAGGGGGACCAGACCCAGTACTTC.

This chain joins TRBV25-1 and TRBJ1-3; D gene ambiguous. Germline V gives CDR1 MGHDK, CDR2 SYGVNS. Deletions cut 0 bases from V and 2 bases from J, with 11 bases between. The CDR3 sequence is 16 residues long. The CDR3 protein is CASSEYTGWTGNTIYF. The CDR3 bases are TGTGCCAGCAGTGAATATACGGGTTGGACTGGAAACACCATATATTTT.

This chain joins TRBV9 and TRBJ1-3; 8 positions agree with TRBD1. Germline CDR1 SGDLS, CDR2 YYNGEE. After removal of 0 bases from V and 4 bases from J, the junction contained 3 bases not matched to a gene. This CDR3 is built from 15 residues. DNA for the CDR3: TGTGCCAGCAGCGTAGAACAGGGGGAAGGAAACACCATATATTTT. Its protein is CASSVEQGEGNTIYF. The entire variable domain, with the rest obtained from reference TRBV9 and TRBJ1-3, is as follows: DSGVTQTPKHLITATGQRVTLRCSPRSGDLSVYWYQQSLDQGLQFLIQYYNGEERAKGNILERFSAQQFPDLHSELNLSSLELGDSALYFCASSVEQGEGNTIYFGEGSWLTVV.

The chain carries TRBV20-1 and TRBJ1-6; D remains ambiguous. The CDR3 runs 14 residues. Germline-derived CDR1 and CDR2 are DFQATT and SNEGSKA (reference sequence). Trimming stripped 5 bases from V and 5 bases from J, with 13 bases between. Written as DNA, the CDR3 is TGCAGTGCTCAAGGTGGGGTCAATAATTCACCCCTCCACTTT. Amino acid sequence: CSAQGGVNNSPLHF.

The chain combines TRBV20-1 with TRBJ2-7; D gene unclear. The CDR3 consists of 11 residues. Trimming took 4 bases from V and 1 from J, leaving 5 bases between them. Germline V gene sequence: CDR1 DFQATT, CDR2 SNEGSKA (reference sequence). Here the CDR3 DNA reads TGCAGTGCTACCAGGTCCTACGAGCAGTACGTC. Translated, it gives CSATRSYEQYV.

The rearrangement uses TRBV15 and TRBJ1-1; the D gene is possibly TRBD1 (5 bases). Trimming removed 1 base at V and 6 bases at J, with 12 bases between. CDR1 is LNHNV, CDR2 YYDKDF, per germline (reference sequence). This CDR3 region has 14 residues. DNA of the CDR3: TGTGCCACCAGCAGAGGCAGGGAGAGATCTGAAGCTTTCTTT. This codes for CATSRGRERSEAFF.

This sequence joins TRBV20-1 and TRBJ2-5; D is perhaps TRBD2 (6 bases). The V gene's germline CDR1 is DFQATT and CDR2 SNEGSKA (reference sequence). The CDR3 has 14 residues. Trimming took 3 bases from V and 4 from J, leaving 15 bases between them. Here the CDR3 reads CSASRDFRGETQYF. The CDR3 DNA sequence: TGCAGTGCTAGCCGGGACTTTCGGGGAGAGACCCAGTACTTC.

This chain links TRBV24-1 with TRBJ2-1, with 8 positions matching TRBD2. The V gene end was trimmed by 6 bases and the J gene end by 10 bases; junction bases not matched to a gene: 4. The CDR3 sequence is 12 residues long. Germline-derived CDR1 and CDR2 are KGHDR and SFDVKD. The CDR3 sequence: CATSQAGVEQFF. CDR3 in DNA: TGTGCCACCAGTCAAGCGGGGGTAGAGCAGTTCTTC.